This T cell receptor beta chain came from a study of cytomegalovirus exposure and HLA in healthy donors. PCR involved 60 Vbeta and 13 Jbeta primers. The data were produced by immunoSEQ multiplex PCR, yet TCRdb's version contains in-frame clones alone and is incomplete. This sample has about 130,000 clones, with 75% to 85% found just once. This receptor was taken from a girl aged 2-15 years in good health and CMV-seronegative. Specimen: PBMCs.

DNA for the CDR3: TGTGCCAGCAGCTTGTCGGGACTACAAAACAATGAGCAGTTCTTC. Its protein product is CASSLSGLQNNEQFF. The V and J genes are TRBV5-4 and TRBJ2-1; 7 bases agree with TRBD2. V gave up 1 base and J gave up 5 bases; unmatched junction bases: 6. The CDR3 loop spans 15 amino acids. Looked up from germline, CDR1 is SGHNT and CDR2 is YYREEE (reference sequence).